Reported below is one TCR beta chain. The antigen is unknown. Trimming at V came to 4 bases and at J to 6 bases, leaving 10 bases not matched to a gene. This CDR3 has 15 residues. Germline CDR1 is LGHNA and CDR2 is YSLEER. These data are taken from a study of T cells after yellow fever vaccination. Study observations and caveats: The CD4 compartment and the CD8 compartment contained a small share of clonotypes in common.

The TCR cDNA carried a universal primer site and UMIs from 5'RACE template switching. Via MiXCR, TCRdb re-called the 5' RACE reads, giving one row per CDR3 protein. The sample yields around 300,000 distinct CDR3 sequences, 3.5% to 4.5% seen once. This receptor was taken from a man between 18 and 29 years old who received the YFV17D yellow fever vaccine. Sample: PBMCs, taken 15 days after the yellow fever booster vaccination. The chain recombines TRBV4-3 with TRBJ1-2, with 8 positions matching TRBD1. The CDR3 loop is CASSPKPDRVDGYTF. The CDR3, as DNA: TGCGCCAGCAGCCCGAAACCGGACAGGGTAGATGGCTACACCTTC.